This T cell receptor beta chain originates from a study of T cells after yellow fever vaccination. Looking at the study overall: SMART-Seq v4 Ultra Low Input handled preparation of low-cell-number fractions.

The sample holds a few counts of this clonotype. Antigen unknown. This CDR3 has 14 residues. Notes on the study in general: The study re-detected most primary-vaccination clones after the booster (around 96% CD4, 80% to 90% CD8). A secondary response was less intense yet reached its peak sooner, at day 5 versus 15. Abundant clonotypes from the bulk population could have been carried over as contaminants into FACS-sorted repertoires.

Each CDR3 protein is one row after TCRdb ran MiXCR on the 5' RACE reads. Found here are hundreds of thousands of distinct CDR3 sequences, 11% of them singletons; the top ten hold roughly 18%. The J gene is TRBJ2-5, the V gene TRBV21-1; the D segment call TRBD1 is taken from the table without a DNA check. TRBV21-1 is a known pseudogene. The source is a man between 18 and 29 years old who received the YFV17D yellow fever vaccine. The input for sequencing was PBMCs, taken on the day of the first yellow fever vaccination. The CDR3 spells CASSNKRGRETQYF. In nucleotides, the CDR3 is TGTGCCAGCAGCAATAAACGTGGGCGGGAGACCCAGTACTTC.